This TCR beta chain is drawn from a study of T-cell reconstitution after alpha-beta-depleted transplantation in children. Unique molecular identifiers were used in preparing the TCRbeta library. TCRdb passed the PCR reads through MiXCR, listing each CDR3 protein once. The data contain approximately 240,000 distinct CDR3 sequences, around 9.6% of them singletons. Germline V gene sequence: CDR1 SGHDT, CDR2 YYEEEE. Trimming removed 1 base at V and 2 bases at J, with 13 bases between. This CDR3 is built from 15 residues. The chain carries TRBV5-6 and TRBJ2-7; D unresolved. Here the sequenced sample was PBMCs from the stem cell graft donor, taken from the stem cell graft. This receptor was identified in a human donor who donated a stem cell graft to a child with acute lymphoblastic leukemia. The CDR3 reads CASSLKQRITYEQYF. CDR3 coding DNA: TGTGCCAGCAGCTTGAAACAGCGCATAACCTACGAGCAGTACTTC.